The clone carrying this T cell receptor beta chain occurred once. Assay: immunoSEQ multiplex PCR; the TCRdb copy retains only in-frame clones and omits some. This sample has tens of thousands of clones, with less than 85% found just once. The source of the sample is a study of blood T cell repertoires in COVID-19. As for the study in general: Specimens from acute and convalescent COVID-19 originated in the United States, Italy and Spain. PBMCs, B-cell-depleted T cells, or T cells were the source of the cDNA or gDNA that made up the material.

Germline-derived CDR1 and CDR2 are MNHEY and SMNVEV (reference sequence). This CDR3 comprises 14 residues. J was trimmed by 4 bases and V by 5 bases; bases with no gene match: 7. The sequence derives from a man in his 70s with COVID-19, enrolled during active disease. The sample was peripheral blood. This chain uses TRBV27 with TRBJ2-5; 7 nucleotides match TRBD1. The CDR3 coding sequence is TGTGCCAGCAGTCTCCGGACAGGAGGAGAGACCCAGTACTTC. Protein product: CASSLRTGGETQYF.